One sample yielded the 19 T cell receptor beta chains listed below, sequenced in a study of OX40 agonist ivuxolimab in advanced cancers. Generated by immunoSEQ multiplex PCR, the TCRdb table keeps only in-frame clones and is missing some. Among over 65,000 clones listed, around 83% were seen once. The sample in question was CD4+ or CD8+ T cells sorted from blood, obtained in a trial of the OX40 agonist ivuxolimab. The receptors stem from an adult with an advanced solid tumor such as melanoma, head and neck, liver or kidney cancer.

CDR3 nucleotides: TGTGCCAGCAGCCTGGACCAGGGGAGGGGAAACACCATATATTTT. Its translation: CASSLDQGRGNTIYF. The V gene is TRBV5-8, the J gene TRBJ1-3; perhaps TRBD1 as D (6 bases). With 4 bases removed from V and 4 bases from J, the gap between germline ends came to 15 bases. CDR3 length equals 15 residues. The germline CDR1 and CDR2 sequences are SGHTS and YDEGEE.

The rearrangement links TRBV6-1 to TRBJ1-5; TRBD1 aligns across 8 bases. V was clipped by 6 bases and J by 3 bases; unmatched bases: 7. The CDR3 is 15 amino acids. Germline V gene data show CDR1 as MNHNS and CDR2 as SASEGT. The CDR3 sequence: CASSNSGQVNQPQHF. The CDR3 bases are TGTGCCAGCAGCAACTCGGGACAGGTCAATCAGCCCCAGCATTTT.

This chain connects TRBV7-7 to TRBJ2-1; 9 nucleotides align to TRBD2. Germline assignment: CDR1 SSHAT and CDR2 FNYEAQ (reference sequence). V trimming: 5 bases; J trimming: 6 bases; junction bases outside the gene matches: 8. The CDR3 length is 15 residues. For the CDR3, the DNA is TGTGCCAGCAGCCCTCGGGCGGGGGGGTTCAATGAGCAGTTCTTC. It yields the protein CASSPRAGGFNEQFF.

The chain employs TRBV11-2 and TRBJ2-1, with 7 nucleotides matching TRBD2. Germline V lookup: CDR1 SGHAT, CDR2 FQNNGV. This CDR3 has 16 residues. After removal of 0 bases from V and 10 bases from J, the junction contained 12 bases not matched to a gene. This chain's CDR3 is CASSLEPLRGGLEQFF. CDR3 sequence (DNA): TGTGCCAGCAGCTTAGAACCGCTCCGCGGGGGACTGGAGCAGTTCTTC. Using reference TRBV11-2 and TRBJ2-1 for the parts outside the CDR3, the full variable domain is EAGVAQSPRYKIIEKRQSVAFWCNPISGHATLYWYQQILGQGPKLLIQFQNNGVVDDSQLPKDRFSAERLKGVDSTLKIQPAKLEDSAVYLCASSLEPLRGGLEQFFGPGTRLTVL.

V is TRBV19 and J is TRBJ1-5; D may be TRBD1 (6 bases). The CDR3 sequence is 17 residues long. Trimming cost V 3 bases and J 1 base, with 16 bases left between them. Germline assignment: CDR1 LNHDA and CDR2 SQIVND (reference sequence). The CDR3 protein is CASSMMGGGVSNQPQHF. CDR3 coding DNA: TGTGCCAGTAGTATGATGGGGGGCGGCGTGAGCAATCAGCCCCAGCATTTT.

This clone was seen once. Here the CDR3 reads CASSYGQGWAQYF. CDR3 nucleotides: TGTGCCAGCAGTTACGGACAGGGTTGGGCCCAGTACTTC. The V call is TRBV6-6, the J call TRBJ2-5; TRBD1 agrees at 8 bases. Germline assignment: CDR1 MNHNY and CDR2 SVGAGI (reference sequence). Trimming at V came to 2 bases and at J to 9 bases, leaving 5 bases not matched to a gene. The CDR3 contains 13 residues.

Remarks on this clone: Other DNA sequences from this sample encode an identical CDR3 as well. The chain employs TRBV7-8 and TRBJ1-2; D remains ambiguous. Trimming removed 3 bases at V and 6 bases at J, with 14 bases between. CDR1 and CDR2 from the germline V gene are SGHVS and FQNEAQ. The CDR3 totals 14 residues. CDR3 sequence: CASSLGSSLDGYTF. CDR3 coding DNA: TGTGCCAGCAGCTTGGGCAGTTCCTTAGATGGCTACACCTTC. The full variable domain, its missing parts supplied by reference TRBV7-8 and TRBJ1-2, is GAGVSQSPRYKVAKRGQDVALRCDPISGHVSLFWYQQALGQGPEFLTYFQNEAQLDKSGLPSDRFFAERPEGSVSTLKIQRTQQEDSAVYLCASSLGSSLDGYTFGSGTRLTVV.

The chain couples TRBV5-1 to TRBJ2-4; 8 nucleotides agree with TRBD1. The germline V gene has CDR1 SGHRS and CDR2 YFSETQ. The CDR3 sequence is 11 residues long. With 2 bases clipped from V and 12 bases from J, the junction kept 1 base outside the gene matches. The CDR3 sequence: CASSFTGGQYF. The CDR3 nucleotides read TGCGCCAGCAGCTTCACAGGGGGTCAGTACTTC.

The rearrangement joins TRBV18 to TRBJ2-5; 9 nucleotides align to TRBD2. This CDR3 comprises 17 residues. V shed 2 bases and J 2 bases; nucleotides not matched to a gene: 9. Germline values: CDR1 KGHSH, CDR2 LQKENI. The CDR3 nucleotides read TGTGCCAGCTCACCAAGGCTAGCGGGACTTAAGCAAGAGACCCAGTACTTC. Translating gives CASSPRLAGLKQETQYF.

V and J are TRBV15 and TRBJ1-5; D gene ambiguous. V gave up 0 bases and J gave up 0 bases, with 6 bases separating them. In germline, CDR1 is LNHNV, CDR2 YYDKDF (reference sequence). The length of the CDR3 is 15 residues. CDR3 coding DNA: TGTGCCACCAGCAGAGAGGCAGATAGCAATCAGCCCCAGCATTTT. This gives the protein CATSREADSNQPQHF.

V usage is TRBV5-4 and J usage is TRBJ2-7; 7 bases agree with TRBD2. The ends lost 5 bases at V and 6 bases at J; junction bases unmatched: 11. Germline lookup yields CDR1 SGHNT and CDR2 YYREEE (reference sequence). The CDR3 spans 14 residues. The DNA of the CDR3 is TGTGCCAGCAGGGGGGGGGACGTCAAGACCGAGCAGTACTTC. This sequence encodes CASRGGDVKTEQYF.

This clone was detected only a few times. The rearrangement uses TRBV7-9 and TRBJ1-1; no reliable D call. Trimming left V 5 bases short and J 1 base short, with 8 bases between. Per the germline V gene, CDR1 is SEHNR and CDR2 is FQNEAQ (reference sequence). CDR3 length equals 13 residues. In DNA form, the CDR3 reads TGTGCCAGCAGCCTACGGGAGAACACTGAAGCTTTCTTT. This encodes CASSLRENTEAFF.

CDR3 bases: TGTGCCAGCAGCCCGGGGGTGGCTGGAAACACCATATATTTT. It translates to CASSPGVAGNTIYF. This sequence joins TRBV7-2 and TRBJ1-3; possible D gene TRBD1, 5 bases. This CDR3 comprises 14 residues. V was pared by 5 bases and J by 2 bases, with 10 bases between. Looked up from germline, CDR1 is SGHTA and CDR2 is FQGNSA. Drawing the rest from reference TRBV7-2 and TRBJ1-3, the complete variable domain is GAGVSQSPSNKVTEKGKDVELRCDPISGHTALYWYRQSLGQGLEFLIYFQGNSAPDKSGLPSDRFSAERTGGSVSTLTIQRTQQEDSAVYLCASSPGVAGNTIYFGEGSWLTVV.

The gene calls are TRBV29-1 and TRBJ2-1; perhaps TRBD2 as D (5 bases). This CDR3 comprises 13 residues. Looked up from germline, CDR1 is SQVTM and CDR2 is ANQGSEA. The V and J ends lost 7 bases and 9 bases respectively, with 19 bases between them. This chain's CDR3 is CSARAVGLGEQFF. The CDR3 coding sequence is TGCAGCGCAAGAGCGGTGGGTCTAGGTGAGCAGTTCTTC.

The chain combines TRBV19 with TRBJ1-3; D call uncertain. The CDR3 is 14 residues long. From germline, CDR1 is LNHDA and CDR2 SQIVND (reference sequence). Between the trimmed V and J ends, which lost 7 bases and 0 bases, there was a span of 10 bases. CDR3 sequence reads: CASKWRDSGNTIYF. The CDR3 DNA follows: TGTGCCAGTAAGTGGAGGGACTCTGGAAACACCATATATTTT.

V is TRBV7-3 and J is TRBJ2-1; 8 positions match TRBD2. The germline V gene has CDR1 SGHTA and CDR2 FQGTGA. J was trimmed by 5 bases and V by 0 bases; bases with no gene match: 6. The CDR3 totals 16 residues. For the CDR3, the DNA is TGTGCCAGCAGCTTAACCATAGCGGGGCGGCACAATGAGCAGTTCTTC. Its protein product is CASSLTIAGRHNEQFF.

The rearrangement joins TRBV5-6 to TRBJ1-1; maybe TRBD1 (5 bases). The CDR3 contains 15 residues. V was trimmed by 0 bases and J by 3 bases, leaving 12 bases between them. The germline CDR1 and CDR2 sequences are SGHDT and YYEEEE. The CDR3 is CASSLGVWGDTEAFF. Written as DNA, the CDR3 is TGTGCCAGCAGCTTGGGAGTTTGGGGGGACACTGAAGCTTTCTTT.

This clone occurred once. CDR3: CASSRDKFYEQYF. CDR3 sequence (DNA): TGTGCCAGCAGCCGGGACAAGTTTTACGAGCAGTACTTC. The chain carries TRBV5-5 and TRBJ2-7; TRBD1 is a possible D gene (6 bases). The germline V gene has CDR1 SGHKS and CDR2 YYEKEE (reference sequence). CDR3 length: 13 residues. V was clipped by 4 bases and J by 4 bases, with 12 bases between them.

The rearrangement links TRBV5-1 to TRBJ2-3; 8 bases are shared with TRBD2. The CDR3 contains 18 residues. J lost 2 bases, V lost 3 bases, and 14 bases had no gene match. The germline gives CDR1 SGHRS, CDR2 YFSETQ. In DNA, the CDR3 is TGCGCCAGCAGCTGGACTATCAGCGGGAGCAGCTTCACAGATACGCAGTATTTT. This encodes CASSWTISGSSFTDTQYF. The full variable domain, completed using reference TRBV5-1 and TRBJ2-3, is KAGVTQTPRYLIKTRGQQVTLSCSPISGHRSVSWYQQTPGQGLQFLFEYFSETQRNKGNFPGRFSGRQFSNSRSEMNVSTLELGDSALYLCASSWTISGSSFTDTQYFGPGTRLTVL.